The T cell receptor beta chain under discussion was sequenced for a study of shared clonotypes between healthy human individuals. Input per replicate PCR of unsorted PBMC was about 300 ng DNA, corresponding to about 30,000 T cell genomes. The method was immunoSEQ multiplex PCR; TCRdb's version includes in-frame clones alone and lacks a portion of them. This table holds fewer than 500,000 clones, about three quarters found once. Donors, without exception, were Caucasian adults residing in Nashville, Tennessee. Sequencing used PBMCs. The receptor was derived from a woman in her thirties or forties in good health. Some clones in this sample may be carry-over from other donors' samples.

Here the CDR3 DNA reads TGTGCTAGTGGTTTGGGCGGGCCGAACACTGAAGCTTTCTTT. This encodes CASGLGGPNTEAFF. V and J are TRBV12-5 and TRBJ1-1; D not certain. The CDR3 consists of 14 residues. The V end was cut by 1 base, the J end by 1 base, with 7 bases between. The germline CDR1 and CDR2 sequences are LGHNT and FRNRAP.